One and the same sample provided the 2 T cell receptor beta chains below, sequenced in a study of graft-versus-host responses after intestinal transplantation. Using immunoSEQ multiplex PCR, the repertoire was profiled, and TCRdb retains in-frame clones only, with some absent. The sample yields 90,000 to 150,000 clones, 90% to 95% seen once. These receptors' targets are unknown. Sequencing used unstimulated CD8+ T cells sorted from spleen or lymph node cells, obtained before intestinal transplant. These receptors were taken from a human donor who received an intestinal transplant.

This chain links TRBV7-8 with TRBJ2-3, with a possible D match to TRBD1 (6 bases). The CDR3 contains 15 residues. The germline CDR1 and CDR2 sequences are SGHVS and FQNEAQ. Trimming took 2 bases from V and 4 from J, leaving 13 bases between them. This CDR3 reads CASSLTGYRADTQYF. In DNA form, the CDR3 reads TGTGCCAGCAGCTTAACAGGGTATCGCGCAGATACGCAGTATTTT.

The chain employs TRBV28 and TRBJ2-1; possibly TRBD2 for D (6 bases). The CDR3 loop spans 15 amino acids. Germline V lookup: CDR1 MDHEN, CDR2 SYDVKM. V lost 3 bases, J lost 8 bases, and 17 bases lay in between. CDR3 protein: CASSFVGTPSYEQFF. CDR3 in DNA: TGTGCCAGCAGTTTTGTCGGGACTCCCTCCTATGAGCAGTTCTTC.